Below, 7 T cell receptor beta chains from the same sample are listed, as sequenced in a study of cytomegalovirus exposure and HLA in healthy donors. PCR primers comprised 60 Vbeta and 13 Jbeta primers. The repertoire was sequenced with immunoSEQ multiplex PCR; TCRdb's copy has only in-frame clones and lacks some. The sample records some 60,000 clones, approximately 80% being singletons. Sequencing was performed on PBMCs. The origin of the receptors is a man aged 40-49 years in good health and CMV-seronegative.

The chain joins TRBV4-3 to TRBJ1-6; no clear D gene. The CDR3 length is 16 residues. Germline V CDR1 and CDR2: LGHNA, YSLEER. Trimming took 0 bases from V and 3 from J, leaving 9 bases between them. The CDR3 protein is CASSQDWASYNSPLHF. For the CDR3, the DNA is TGCGCCAGCAGCCAAGATTGGGCCAGCTATAATTCACCCCTCCACTTT.

This chain joins TRBV7-8 and TRBJ1-2; TRBD1 matches at 8 bases. Looked up from germline, CDR1 is SGHVS and CDR2 is FQNEAQ. The CDR3 totals 15 residues. V gave up 3 bases and J gave up 2 bases; unmatched junction bases: 5. The CDR3 region is CASSLRTGPNYGYTF. The CDR3 DNA sequence: TGTGCCAGCAGCTTGCGGACAGGGCCAAACTATGGCTACACCTTC.

This chain connects TRBV5-4 to TRBJ2-5, with a weak D call TRBD1 (6 bases). This CDR3 spans 13 amino acids. Trimming shortened V by 5 bases and J by 5 bases, and 13 bases separated the two germline ends. Germline-derived CDR1 and CDR2 are SGHNT and YYREEE (reference sequence). CDR3 nucleotides: TGTGCCAGCAGAATATCACAGGGTGAGACCCAGTACTTC. It yields the protein CASRISQGETQYF. The entire variable domain, with the rest obtained from reference TRBV5-4 and TRBJ2-5, is as follows: ETGVTQSPTHLIKTRGQQVTLRCSSQSGHNTVSWYQQALGQGPQFIFQYYREEENGRGNFPPRFSGLQFPNYSSELNVNALELDDSALYLCASRISQGETQYFGPGTRLLVL.

The V gene is TRBV18, the J gene TRBJ1-5; 8 nucleotides align to TRBD1. Germline CDR1 KGHSH, CDR2 LQKENI. The CDR3 covers 17 residues. V shed 1 base, J shed 0 bases, and the junction held 5 bases outside the gene matches. The CDR3 spells CASSPLRTGPSNQPQHF. The CDR3 bases are TGTGCCAGCTCACCACTCCGGACAGGGCCTAGCAATCAGCCCCAGCATTTT.

The chain recombines TRBV29-1 with TRBJ2-5, with TRBD1 matching 9 bases. Looked up from germline, CDR1 is SQVTM and CDR2 is ANQGSEA. V dropped 7 bases and J dropped 2; count of bases not matched to a gene: 2. The CDR3 contains 12 residues. The CDR3 DNA is TGCAGCGCTGGGACAGGGCAAGAGACCCAGTACTTC. It codes for CSAGTGQETQYF.

The rearrangement uses TRBV30 and TRBJ1-1; D remains ambiguous. With 0 bases removed from V and 7 bases from J, the gap between germline ends came to 12 bases. The germline V gene has CDR1 GTSNPN and CDR2 SVGIG (reference sequence). This CDR3 is 13 amino acids long. The CDR3 protein is CAWSVLDGGEAFF. The CDR3 DNA sequence: TGTGCCTGGAGTGTACTAGACGGTGGTGAAGCTTTCTTT.

This clone was recorded once. The chain combines TRBV7-6 with TRBJ2-3, with D possibly TRBD2 on 6 matching bases. The germline V gene has CDR1 SGHVS and CDR2 FNYEAQ. Trimming left V 1 base short and J 5 bases short, with 16 bases between. The CDR3 contains 16 residues. As DNA, the CDR3 is TGTGCCAGCAGCTTAGACTTTTCCGGGGGTCGAGATACGCAGTATTTT. Residues: CASSLDFSGGRDTQYF.